The T cell receptor beta chain described here comes from a study of T cells expressing NK-cell markers. Study overall: The sequencing cohort of eight donors included seven HCMV-seropositive individuals and one seronegative individual.

TCRdb reprocessed the 5' RACE reads and reports one entry per CDR3 protein, with no DNA. This sample's table reports roughly 180,000 distinct CDR3 sequences. Germline V gene lookup returns CDR1 ENHRY and CDR2 SYGVKD. The CDR3 has 13 amino acids. Study-wide results and caveats: These clonotypes additionally ranked first within the CD3+CD56-NKG2C+ fraction of a few donors. About 6 donors had dominant NKG2C+ clonotypes that comprised about 1.0-7.0% of their CD8+ T cells.

Regarding this clonotype: As yet, its antigen is unknown.

The chain has TRBV10-3 and TRBJ2-3. Input material: blood T cells: a sorted CD56 or NKG2C T cell subset, CD4+ or CD8+ T cells, or bulk PBMC T cells (not recorded which). This receptor was obtained from a man aged 18-69 years in good health. CDR3 amino acids: CAISLFWSDTQYF.